This T cell receptor beta chain originates from a study of regulatory T cells in long-lasting Graves disease. Looking at the study overall: The term persistent Graves' disease signified upward of 5 years on antithyroid drugs with positive TSH receptor antibodies.

The germline V gene has CDR1 SGHRS and CDR2 YFSETQ. V lost 3 bases to trimming and J lost 1 base, with 13 bases between them. The CDR3 runs to 15 residues. Time point in this sample: persistent/refractory GD, antithyroid drugs over 5 years with positive TRAb. Construction of the TCR library relied on RNA isolated from PBMCs. American Thyroid Association guidelines defined Graves' disease diagnosis. Both iRepertoire HTBI primers and Arm-PCR of CDR3 regions were used to build the TCR beta libraries. TCRdb re-analysed the multiplex PCR reads in MiXCR, keeping a single row per CDR3 protein. The profile shows around 450,000 distinct CDR3 sequences, approximately 21% of them singletons. Points from the study as a whole: Whereas new patients shared 970 or so public clonotypes, persistent patients shared more, at under 3,500.

There are a few counts of this clonotype. Its target is not known. The clonotype comes from a female donor with Graves disease. The sample was peripheral blood mononuclear cells (PBMCs), taken when the disease was refractory, from a patient treated with antithyroid drugs. V and J are TRBV5-1 and TRBJ1-1, with a possible D match to TRBD1 (5 bases). Here the CDR3 reads CASSSSREGNTEAFF. CDR3 coding DNA: TGCGCCAGCAGCTCCTCCAGGGAGGGGAACACTGAAGCTTTCTTT.